One and the same sample provided the 18 T cell receptor beta chains below, sequenced in a study of blood T cell repertoires in COVID-19. TCRdb keeps only in-frame clones here, not all; method: immunoSEQ multiplex PCR. The top ten clones hold more than 6.5% of a sample with over 150,000 clones, approximately 81% of them seen once. Sequencing used peripheral blood. The receptors were sampled from a woman aged 60-75 years with COVID-19, enrolled during active disease.

The rearrangement joins TRBV3-1 (or the pseudogene TRBV3-2) to TRBJ2-1, with D maybe TRBD2 (5 bases). The CDR3 length is 15 residues. Looked up from germline, CDR1 is LGHDT and CDR2 is YNNKEL (reference sequence). V was clipped by 5 bases and J by 3 bases, with 14 bases between them. CDR3 amino acids: CASSARAENYNEQFF. The CDR3 region has the DNA TGTGCCAGCAGCGCGAGAGCGGAAAACTACAATGAGCAGTTCTTC.

This chain uses TRBV6-2 or TRBV6-3 with TRBJ1-5; a possible D gene is TRBD1 (5 bases). The germline V gene has CDR1 MNHEY and CDR2 SVGEGT. Trimming removed 6 bases from V and 6 bases from J, with 15 bases in between. This CDR3 region has 14 residues. CDR3 nucleotides: TGTGCCAGCAGCCCTCAGGGAGGGGCTCAGCCCCAGCATTTT. It encodes CASSPQGGAQPQHF.

This chain joins TRBV2 and TRBJ2-7, with 7 bases lining up with TRBD1. The junction had 0 bases not matched to a gene; V was cut back by 4 bases and J by 3 bases. The V gene's germline CDR1 is SNHLY and CDR2 FYNNEI. The CDR3 length is 12 residues. The CDR3 protein is CASSGQGYEQYF. The DNA of the CDR3 is TGTGCCAGCAGTGGACAGGGCTACGAGCAGTACTTC.

In its sample, this clone was seen a few times. The genes are TRBV19 and TRBJ1-2; the D gene is possibly TRBD1 (6 bases). CDR1 and CDR2 (germline): LNHDA, SQIVND (reference sequence). The CDR3 spans 14 residues. Trimming removed 5 bases from V and 6 bases from J, with 16 bases in between. CDR3 DNA: TGTGCCAGTAGTTGGGACATAAGTAGAGATGGCTACACCTTC. This sequence encodes CASSWDISRDGYTF.

This clone was seen more than once but under ten times. The chain couples TRBV6-5 to TRBJ2-3, with D tentatively TRBD2 (5 bases). CDR1 MNHEY and CDR2 SVGAGI come from the germline V gene. With 2 bases removed from V and 8 bases from J, the gap between germline ends came to 8 bases. The CDR3 has 12 residues. In DNA, the CDR3 is TGTGCCAGCAGTTACAGAAGCGGTACGCAGTATTTT. Amino acid sequence: CASSYRSGTQYF.

V usage is TRBV13 and J usage is TRBJ2-2, with a tentative D call TRBD2 (5 bases). The germline V and J ends were trimmed by 5 bases and 4 bases, with 20 bases remaining between them. There are 17 residues in the CDR3. Germline V gene lookup returns CDR1 PRHDT and CDR2 FYEKMQ (reference sequence). In nucleotides, the CDR3 is TGTGCCAGCAGCCCCCCGCTAGACGGAGAGGGCACCGGGGAGCTGTTTTTT. It encodes CASSPPLDGEGTGELFF.

The chain carries TRBV15 and TRBJ1-5, with D uncertain. The CDR3 covers 15 residues. The germline V gene has CDR1 LNHNV and CDR2 YYDKDF (reference sequence). V was pared by 4 bases and J by 2 bases, with 12 bases between. The CDR3 loop reads CATSMLEVGNQPQHF. The CDR3 nucleotides read TGTGCCACCAGCATGCTGGAGGTTGGCAATCAGCCCCAGCATTTT.

The V call is TRBV6-2 or TRBV6-3, the J call TRBJ1-5, with D perhaps matching TRBD1 (5 bases). The CDR3 spans 12 residues. V gave up 5 bases and J gave up 4 bases, with 6 bases separating them. Per germline, CDR1 MNHEY and CDR2 SVGEGT. DNA of the CDR3: TGTGCCAGCAGTAGGGGAAATCAGCCCCAGCATTTT. Protein sequence: CASSRGNQPQHF.

J is TRBJ2-1 and V is TRBV18, with 7 positions matching TRBD2. The length of the CDR3 is 15 residues. V gave up 2 bases and J gave up 4 bases; unmatched junction bases: 5. Germline values: CDR1 KGHSH, CDR2 LQKENI. The CDR3 DNA reads TGTGCCAGCTCACCAGCCAGCGGGGATTACAATGAGCAGTTCTTC. Translated, it gives CASSPASGDYNEQFF.

This clone was detected only once. J is TRBJ2-3 and V is TRBV27; tentative D call: TRBD2 (6 bases). The CDR3 runs to 13 residues. Trimming pared 6 bases from V and 4 bases from J, leaving 11 bases between. Germline CDR1 reads MNHEY; CDR2 reads SMNVEV (reference sequence). CDR3 bases: TGTGCCAGCAGAAGAGGGAGGTCAGATACGCAGTATTTT. This gives the protein CASRRGRSDTQYF.

This chain's CDR3 is CATSRGQGGNEQFF. CDR3 nucleotide sequence: TGTGCCACCAGCAGAGGTCAGGGGGGAAATGAGCAGTTCTTC. The chain carries TRBV15 and TRBJ2-1; possible D gene TRBD1, 7 bases. CDR1 and CDR2 from the germline V gene are LNHNV and YYDKDF (reference sequence). The CDR3 contains 14 residues. Trimming shortened V by 1 base and J by 7 bases, and 11 bases separated the two germline ends.

This chain joins TRBV5-4 and TRBJ1-1, with 8 bases lining up with TRBD1. The CDR3 is 16 residues long. The germline V gene encodes CDR1 SGHNT and CDR2 YYREEE (reference sequence). J was trimmed by 11 bases and V by 2 bases; bases with no gene match: 17. CDR3 sequence: CASSFLTGQVGVRAFF. DNA of the CDR3: TGTGCCAGCAGCTTTTTAACGGGACAGGTCGGAGTACGGGCTTTCTTT.

The J gene is TRBJ1-6, the V gene TRBV6-5; 10 bases are a match to TRBD1. Per the germline V gene, CDR1 is MNHEY and CDR2 is SVGAGI. CDR3 length: 14 residues. V shed 4 bases, J shed 10 bases, and the junction held 4 bases outside the gene matches. CDR3 nucleotides: TGTGCCAGCAGTTCGGACAGGGGGAGCTCACCCCTCCACTTT. It is translated as CASSSDRGSSPLHF.

The rearrangement links TRBV11-2 to TRBJ2-3, with 11 bases lining up with TRBD2. The CDR3 contains 15 residues. Germline V lookup: CDR1 SGHAT, CDR2 FQNNGV. J gave up 5 bases and V 1 base, and 2 bases lay outside the gene matches. The CDR3 sequence: CASSLAGTSGDTQYF. As DNA, the CDR3 is TGTGCCAGCAGCTTAGCAGGGACTAGCGGAGATACGCAGTATTTT. Full variable domain (outside the CDR3, taken from reference TRBV11-2 and TRBJ2-3): EAGVAQSPRYKIIEKRQSVAFWCNPISGHATLYWYQQILGQGPKLLIQFQNNGVVDDSQLPKDRFSAERLKGVDSTLKIQPAKLEDSAVYLCASSLAGTSGDTQYFGPGTRLTVL.

The chain is built from TRBV2 and TRBJ2-4, with D possibly TRBD1 on 6 matching bases. CDR1 SNHLY and CDR2 FYNNEI come from the germline V gene. This CDR3 contains 13 residues. V lost 5 bases to trimming and J lost 13 bases, with 18 bases between them. The CDR3 spells CASSPDRPAFQYF. The CDR3 DNA follows: TGTGCCAGCAGTCCTGACAGGCCAGCTTTCCAGTACTTC.

The genes are TRBV19 and TRBJ1-5; D gene uncertain. Per germline, CDR1 LNHDA and CDR2 SQIVND (reference sequence). Trimming shortened V by 1 base and J by 5 bases, and 3 bases separated the two germline ends. This CDR3 region has 12 residues. This CDR3 reads CASSIGDQPQHF. In DNA form, the CDR3 reads TGTGCCAGTAGTATAGGAGATCAGCCCCAGCATTTT.

This clone was detected only once. The rearrangement uses TRBV6-5 and TRBJ1-1; no definite D call. In germline, CDR1 is MNHEY, CDR2 SVGAGI. Trimming removed 6 bases at V and 4 bases at J, with 9 bases between. The CDR3 consists of 12 residues. The CDR3 loop is CASRETPTEAFF. CDR3 in DNA: TGTGCCAGCAGGGAGACCCCCACTGAAGCTTTCTTT.

The CDR3 coding sequence is TGTGCCAGCAGCCGGACTAGCGGGAGTTACAATGAGCAGTTCTTC. Protein product: CASSRTSGSYNEQFF. V gene TRBV9 combines with J gene TRBJ2-1; TRBD2 matches at 13 bases. The CDR3 consists of 15 residues. J was trimmed by 4 bases and V by 4 bases; bases with no gene match: 2. Per germline, CDR1 SGDLS and CDR2 YYNGEE.